The 18 T cell receptor beta chains below were found in one sample sequenced in a study of T cell responses to AZD1222 COVID-19 vaccine. TCRdb's table, derived via immunoSEQ multiplex PCR, lists solely in-frame clones and lacks some. The table shows roughly 80,000 clones, with about 90% occurring only once. The sequencing used peripheral blood, collected on day 0 of AZD1222 vaccination. These receptors all come from an adult in good health.

The chain joins TRBV5-6 to TRBJ1-2; TRBD1 aligns across 7 bases. CDR3 length equals 15 residues. V shed 0 bases, J shed 2 bases, and the junction held 4 bases outside the gene matches. Germline assignment: CDR1 SGHDT and CDR2 YYEEEE. DNA of the CDR3: TGTGCCAGCAGCTTGGGGGCAGGGGGAAACTATGGCTACACCTTC. Translating it yields CASSLGAGGNYGYTF. The full variable domain, in which reference TRBV5-6 and TRBJ1-2 provide the parts outside the CDR3, is DAGVTQSPTHLIKTRGQQVTLRCSPKSGHDTVSWYQQALGQGPQFIFQYYEEEERQRGNFPDRFSGHQFPNYSSELNVNALLLGDSALYLCASSLGAGGNYGYTFGSGTRLTVV.

The table lists this clone with a count of one. The rearrangement joins TRBV5-6 to TRBJ2-7; 9 bases fit TRBD1. Germline CDR1 and CDR2: SGHDT and YYEEEE. The V and J ends lost 4 bases and 1 base, in that order; junction bases with no gene match: 3. The CDR3 sequence is 14 residues long. CDR3 amino acids: CASSETGGSYEQYF. For the CDR3, the DNA is TGTGCCAGCAGCGAGACAGGGGGATCCTACGAGCAGTACTTC.

The gene calls are TRBV7-9 and TRBJ2-7; either TRBD1 or TRBD2 may supply D (6 bases each). CDR1 SEHNR and CDR2 FQNEAQ come from the germline V gene (reference sequence). CDR3 length equals 14 residues. Trimming cost V 5 bases and J 3 bases, with 14 bases left between them. Here the CDR3 reads CASSPEGGNYEQYF. CDR3 coding DNA: TGTGCCAGCAGCCCAGAGGGGGGCAACTACGAGCAGTACTTC.

The table lists this clone with a count of one. The rearrangement joins TRBV4-2 to TRBJ2-1; TRBD2 agrees at 11 bases. V was clipped by 0 bases and J by 7 bases; unmatched bases: 5. The germline V gene has CDR1 LGHNA and CDR2 YNFKEQ. The CDR3 covers 16 residues. In DNA, the CDR3 is TGTGCCAGCAGCCAAGAATCCCGACTAGCGGGAAATGAGCAGTTCTTC. Protein sequence: CASSQESRLAGNEQFF.

This clone was seen just once. The V call is TRBV9, the J call TRBJ2-2; D unclear. Germline CDR1 reads SGDLS; CDR2 reads YYNGEE. V shed 3 bases and J shed 0 bases, with 9 bases lying between them. The CDR3 sequence is 15 residues long. The CDR3, as DNA: TGTGCCAGCAGCGGGGCCGGCTCGAACACCGGGGAGCTGTTTTTT. It codes for CASSGAGSNTGELFF.

The chain links TRBV7-3 to TRBJ2-3; 11 bases line up with TRBD2. V dropped 6 bases and J dropped 0; count of bases not matched to a gene: 5. Germline V gene lookup returns CDR1 SGHTA and CDR2 FQGTGA. This CDR3 has 16 amino acids. The CDR3 DNA is TGTGCCAGCAGTAAGGGGACTAGCGGTAGCACAGATACGCAGTATTTT. Its translation: CASSKGTSGSTDTQYF.

In DNA form, the CDR3 reads TGTGCCAGCTCACCGCGGACAGCTGGGGCCAACGTCCTGACTTTC. Protein product: CASSPRTAGANVLTF. This chain links TRBV18 with TRBJ2-6, with a tentative D call TRBD1 (6 bases). This CDR3 has 15 residues. V lost 3 bases and J 2 bases, leaving 8 bases between the germline ends. The germline CDR1 and CDR2 sequences are KGHSH and LQKENI. The full variable domain, rest sourced from reference TRBV18 and TRBJ2-6, is NAGVMQNPRHLVRRRGQEARLRCSPMKGHSHVYWYRQLPEEGLKFMVYLQKENIIDESGMPKERFSAEFPKEGPSILRIQQVVRGDSAAYFCASSPRTAGANVLTFGAGSRLTVL.

The chain joins TRBV28 to TRBJ1-4; D is possibly TRBD1 (5 bases). This CDR3 is built from 12 residues. Per the germline V gene, CDR1 is MDHEN and CDR2 is SYDVKM. V was shortened by 7 bases and J by 8 bases, with 11 bases between the two germline ends. The CDR3 coding sequence is TGTGCCAGCACCAAAAAGGGGGAAAAACTGTTTTTT. It encodes CASTKKGEKLFF.

The gene calls are TRBV6-5 and TRBJ2-1, with TRBD1 matching 7 bases. The CDR3 sequence is 14 residues long. The germline gives CDR1 MNHEY, CDR2 SVGAGI. The junction had 4 bases not matched to a gene; V was cut back by 6 bases and J by 2 bases. DNA of the CDR3: TGTGCCAGCAGCTACGGGACAGCCTACAATGAGCAGTTCTTC. Protein sequence: CASSYGTAYNEQFF.

V is TRBV27 and J is TRBJ2-5; D remains ambiguous. This CDR3 spans 13 amino acids. The ends were cut back, 1 base at V and 7 bases at J, with 10 bases in the middle. Germline lookup yields CDR1 MNHEY and CDR2 SMNVEV (reference sequence). The CDR3 DNA reads as TGTGCCAGCAGTTTATTAAATTCGGCGACCCAGTACTTC. This codes for CASSLLNSATQYF.

The chain joins TRBV27 to TRBJ1-2; 8 bases fit TRBD1. V lost 1 base, J lost 4 bases, and 11 bases stayed unmatched. CDR1 and CDR2 (germline): MNHEY, SMNVEV (reference sequence). The CDR3 covers 17 residues. CDR3 sequence (DNA): TGTGCCAGCAGTTTATTTTCCCCGGACAGGGACAGCTATGGCTACACCTTC. Protein sequence: CASSLFSPDRDSYGYTF.

This rearrangement joins TRBV14 to TRBJ2-7, with TRBD2 matching 7 bases. There are 15 residues in the CDR3. The junction had 10 bases not matched to a gene; V was cut back by 5 bases and J by 3 bases. In germline, CDR1 is SGHDN, CDR2 FVKESK. The CDR3 coding sequence is TGTGCCAGCAGCAAGGGAGGGCCGCTCTTCTACGAGCAGTACTTC. Translation gives CASSKGGPLFYEQYF.

This rearrangement joins TRBV29-1 to TRBJ1-1, with D unresolved. Per germline, CDR1 SQVTM and CDR2 ANQGSEA. V lost 2 bases and J 5 bases, leaving 15 bases between the germline ends. The CDR3 has 14 amino acids. CDR3 in amino acids: CSVELTTLTTEAFF. The CDR3 region has the DNA TGCAGCGTTGAACTGACCACCCTTACGACTGAAGCTTTCTTT. The full variable domain, completed using reference TRBV29-1 and TRBJ1-1, is SAVISQKPSRDICQRGTSLTIQCQVDSQVTMMFWYRQQPGQSLTLIATANQGSEATYESGFVIDKFPISRPNLTFSTLTVSNMSPEDSSIYLCSVELTTLTTEAFFGQGTRLTVV.

This clone was recorded once. The chain has TRBV2 and TRBJ1-6; unclear D gene. Germline CDR1 and CDR2: SNHLY and FYNNEI. Trimming cost V 6 bases and J 0 bases, with 9 bases left between them. This CDR3 is 15 amino acids long. The CDR3 is CASSLDGSYNSPLHF. CDR3 DNA: TGTGCCAGCAGCTTAGACGGCTCCTATAATTCACCCCTCCACTTT.

CDR3 nucleotides: TGTGCCACCAGGACAGCGGAAGGCACTGAAGCTTTCTTT. The encoded protein is CATRTAEGTEAFF. The chain couples TRBV2 to TRBJ1-1, with D tentatively TRBD1 (6 bases). The CDR3 covers 13 residues. CDR1 SNHLY and CDR2 FYNNEI come from the germline V gene. Trimming shortened V by 10 bases and J by 4 bases, and 16 bases separated the two germline ends.

The V call is TRBV18, the J call TRBJ2-3; no firm D call. V lost 0 bases and J 0 bases, leaving 7 bases between the germline ends. CDR3 length: 15 amino acids. Germline-derived CDR1 and CDR2 are KGHSH and LQKENI. CDR3 in DNA: TGTGCCAGCTCACCACCGATCCAAAGCACAGATACGCAGTATTTT. This sequence encodes CASSPPIQSTDTQYF. Full variable domain (outside the CDR3, taken from reference TRBV18 and TRBJ2-3): NAGVMQNPRHLVRRRGQEARLRCSPMKGHSHVYWYRQLPEEGLKFMVYLQKENIIDESGMPKERFSAEFPKEGPSILRIQQVVRGDSAAYFCASSPPIQSTDTQYFGPGTRLTVL.

The chain joins TRBV28 to TRBJ1-4; no reliable D call. V gave up 6 bases and J gave up 1 base, with 9 bases separating them. The germline CDR1 and CDR2 sequences are MDHEN and SYDVKM. The CDR3 runs to 14 residues. CDR3 amino acids: CASSSGGTNEKLFF. The CDR3 nucleotides are TGTGCCAGCAGCTCAGGAGGAACTAATGAAAAACTGTTTTTT.

A single count supports this clone. The genes are TRBV3-1 (or the pseudogene TRBV3-2) and TRBJ2-3; 7 bases align to TRBD1. The germline V gene encodes CDR1 LGHDT and CDR2 YNNKEL (reference sequence). The V segment lost 3 bases and the J segment 0 bases; nucleotides outside the gene matches: 6. The CDR3 sequence is 16 residues long. For the CDR3, the DNA is TGTGCCAGCAGCCACGGGACAGTCACTAGCACAGATACGCAGTATTTT. Translating it yields CASSHGTVTSTDTQYF.